Below are 10 T cell receptor beta chains sequenced from a single sample in a study of cytomegalovirus exposure and HLA in healthy donors. The table came from immunoSEQ multiplex PCR; TCRdb's copy has only in-frame clones and leaves some out. The table shows hundreds of thousands of clones, with 80% to 90% occurring only once. Material for sequencing was PBMCs. These receptors were collected from a woman aged 18-29 years in good health and CMV-seronegative.

This chain joins TRBV7-8 and TRBJ2-1, with 14 bases that match TRBD2. The CDR3 runs 17 residues. CDR1 is SGHVS, CDR2 FQNEAQ, per germline. V gave up 5 bases and J gave up 8 bases; unmatched junction bases: 11. Here the CDR3 DNA reads TGTGCCAGCAGCCTCCGACTAGCGGGGGGGGTAGGCGATGAGCAGTTCTTC. It codes for CASSLRLAGGVGDEQFF.

The chain joins TRBV29-1 to TRBJ2-6; D gene uncertain. Germline CDR1 SQVTM, CDR2 ANQGSEA. The CDR3 is 13 residues long. Trimming removed 6 bases at V and 0 bases at J, with 6 bases between. Here the CDR3 reads CSVRSSGANVLTF. The CDR3 DNA reads as TGCAGCGTGAGGTCCTCTGGGGCCAACGTCCTGACTTTC.

The V call is TRBV15, the J call TRBJ2-1; 9 nucleotides align to TRBD2. The J segment lost 1 base and the V segment lost 0 bases, leaving 7 bases of the junction unmatched. There are 18 residues in the CDR3. Germline V gene lookup returns CDR1 LNHNV and CDR2 YYDKDF (reference sequence). The CDR3 coding sequence is TGTGCCACCAGCAGAGATCTCATCGCGGGAGGGTCCTACAATGAGCAGTTCTTC. It translates to CATSRDLIAGGSYNEQFF.

V is TRBV7-8 and J is TRBJ2-7, with 7 bases identical to TRBD1. J was trimmed by 2 bases and V by 2 bases; bases with no gene match: 6. Germline V gene sequence: CDR1 SGHVS, CDR2 FQNEAQ. The CDR3 runs to 15 residues. The CDR3, as DNA: TGTGCCAGCAGCTTACGGGCAGGGGGACCCTACGAGCAGTACTTC. As protein: CASSLRAGGPYEQYF.

Comments on this clone: Other DNA sequences in this sample translate to the same CDR3. The chain carries TRBV4-1 and TRBJ2-7; D gene ambiguous. Germline loops: CDR1 MGHRA, CDR2 YSYEKL. Trimming stripped 0 bases from V and 1 base from J, with 7 bases between. The CDR3 extends over 14 amino acids. As DNA, the CDR3 is TGCGCCAGCAGCCAAGAACCCAGTTCCTACGAGCAGTACTTC. The encoded protein is CASSQEPSSYEQYF.

This rearrangement joins TRBV5-6 to TRBJ2-1, with D possibly TRBD2 on 5 matching bases. V lost 4 bases and J lost 8, with 13 bases in between. The CDR3 extends over 13 amino acids. The germline CDR1 and CDR2 sequences are SGHDT and YYEEEE. The CDR3 protein is CASSRPGIDEQFF. CDR3 sequence (DNA): TGTGCCAGCAGCCGACCCGGGATCGATGAGCAGTTCTTC.

The V gene is TRBV4-1, the J gene TRBJ2-1; TRBD2 aligns across 16 bases. The germline gives CDR1 MGHRA, CDR2 YSYEKL. The CDR3 extends over 17 amino acids. V lost 3 bases to trimming and J lost 5 bases; unmatched junction nucleotides: 4. The CDR3 reads CASSQGLAGGFHNEQFF. CDR3 coding DNA: TGCGCCAGCAGCCAGGGACTAGCGGGAGGGTTCCACAATGAGCAGTTCTTC.

This sequence joins TRBV9 and TRBJ2-3; weak D call: TRBD2 (5 bases). V lost 4 bases to trimming and J lost 6 bases, with 9 bases between them. CDR1 is SGDLS, CDR2 YYNGEE, per germline. This CDR3 comprises 12 residues. CDR3 sequence: CASSPPSDTQYF. The CDR3 coding sequence is TGTGCCAGCAGCCCGCCTAGCGATACGCAGTATTTT.

The V and J genes are TRBV30 and TRBJ1-1; D may be TRBD1 (6 bases). This CDR3 has 12 residues. V shed 7 bases and J shed 3 bases, with 12 bases lying between them. Germline CDR1 and CDR2: GTSNPN and SVGIG (reference sequence). The CDR3 DNA sequence: TGTGCCTCCAATCGACAGGACACTGAAGCTTTCTTT. Its protein is CASNRQDTEAFF.

CDR3 DNA sequence: TGTGCCAGCAGCCCGGGACTAGCGGGAGAATATGAGCAGTTCTTC. Translating gives CASSPGLAGEYEQFF. The chain carries TRBV9 and TRBJ2-1, with 14 bases identical to TRBD2. From germline, CDR1 is SGDLS and CDR2 YYNGEE. The CDR3 length is 15 residues. The V segment lost 4 bases and the J segment 8 bases; nucleotides outside the gene matches: 5.